The 19 T cell receptor beta chains reported below all come from one sample, sequenced in a study of cytomegalovirus exposure and HLA in healthy donors. The PCR used 60 Vbeta and 13 Jbeta primers. The data were produced by immunoSEQ multiplex PCR, yet TCRdb's version contains in-frame clones alone and is incomplete. The top ten clones hold roughly 6.7% of a sample with 120,000 to 150,000 clones, around 77% of them seen once. Sequencing was carried out using PBMCs. These receptor sequences come from a woman in her thirties or forties in good health and CMV-seropositive.

This clone was seen just once. The rearrangement uses TRBV18 and TRBJ2-7; D is undetermined. V lost 3 bases and J 2 bases, leaving 11 bases between the germline ends. CDR1 KGHSH and CDR2 LQKENI come from the germline V gene. This CDR3 is 14 amino acids long. The chain's CDR3 is CASSPEWSPYEQYF. The CDR3 DNA reads as TGTGCCAGCTCACCGGAGTGGAGTCCCTACGAGCAGTACTTC.

V usage is TRBV2 and J usage is TRBJ1-1, with 8 bases identical to TRBD1. V shed 2 bases and J 4 bases; nucleotides not matched to a gene: 0. Germline V gene lookup returns CDR1 SNHLY and CDR2 FYNNEI. The CDR3 is 13 amino acids. Written as DNA, the CDR3 is TGTGCCAGCAGTGAACAGGGGGCCACTGAAGCTTTCTTT. This codes for CASSEQGATEAFF.

The genes are TRBV7-9 and TRBJ1-1; a possible D gene is TRBD1 (5 bases). Germline-derived CDR1 and CDR2 are SEHNR and FQNEAQ (reference sequence). The CDR3 is 15 amino acids. The V gene lost 2 bases and the J gene lost 0 bases, with 10 bases spanning the gap. The CDR3, as DNA: TGTGCCAGCAGCTTATTGGCGGGGCTGAACACTGAAGCTTTCTTT. Its translation: CASSLLAGLNTEAFF.

This clone has a single count. The chain couples TRBV9 to TRBJ1-1; TRBD1 agrees at 7 bases. The CDR3 consists of 14 residues. Losses at the gene ends were 0 bases for V and 4 bases for J; bases not matched to a gene: 3. CDR1 is SGDLS, CDR2 YYNGEE, per germline. CDR3 DNA sequence: TGTGCCAGCAGCGTAGCACAGGGGCTCACTGAAGCTTTCTTT. Its protein is CASSVAQGLTEAFF.

The rearrangement joins TRBV6-1 to TRBJ1-1; 7 bases are a match to TRBD1. V shed 7 bases, J shed 4 bases, and the junction held 9 bases outside the gene matches. This CDR3 spans 14 amino acids. Germline CDR1 reads MNHNS; CDR2 reads SASEGT. Written as DNA, the CDR3 is TGTGCCAGCAATACCCGGGACAGAAGCACTGAAGCTTTCTTT. Amino acids: CASNTRDRSTEAFF.

This clone was observed a handful of times. The V call is TRBV6-5, the J call TRBJ2-1, with 8 bases lining up with TRBD2. This CDR3 comprises 14 residues. Losses at the gene ends were 9 bases for V and 4 bases for J; bases not matched to a gene: 8. The germline CDR1 and CDR2 sequences are MNHEY and SVGAGI. The CDR3 bases are TGTGCCAGTACTGCGGGGGGCCTATACAATGAGCAGTTCTTC. Encoded protein: CASTAGGLYNEQFF.

The V gene is TRBV2, the J gene TRBJ2-2; possibly TRBD2 for D (6 bases). Trimming cost V 7 bases and J 1 base, with 13 bases left between them. Germline V gene data show CDR1 as SNHLY and CDR2 as FYNNEI. The CDR3 sequence is 15 residues long. CDR3: CASTTGLGNTGELFF. As DNA, the CDR3 is TGTGCCAGCACCACGGGACTGGGGAACACCGGGGAGCTGTTTTTT.

This clone was observed a few times. The V and J genes are TRBV19 and TRBJ1-2; TRBD1 matches 8 bases. J gave up 6 bases and V 6 bases, and 9 bases lay outside the gene matches. The CDR3 has 14 amino acids. Per the germline V gene, CDR1 is LNHDA and CDR2 is SQIVND (reference sequence). CDR3 residues: CASRSGQGNNGYTF. The CDR3 DNA sequence: TGTGCCAGTAGATCTGGACAGGGTAATAATGGCTACACCTTC.

The chain carries TRBV11-2 and TRBJ2-3; 10 bases line up with TRBD2. The CDR3 totals 16 residues. V was pared by 2 bases and J by 4 bases, with 6 bases of the junction left unmatched. Looked up from germline, CDR1 is SGHAT and CDR2 is FQNNGV. The CDR3 sequence is CASSLQAGGPADTQYF. The CDR3 DNA is TGTGCCAGCAGCTTACAAGCGGGGGGGCCGGCAGATACGCAGTATTTT.

The chain couples TRBV28 to TRBJ1-2; a weak D match, TRBD1 (5 bases). CDR1 is MDHEN, CDR2 SYDVKM, per germline. This CDR3 has 20 residues. V was pared by 2 bases and J by 5 bases, with 30 bases between. As DNA, the CDR3 is TGTGCCAGCAGTTTAAGGTGGTCCTGGAGCAAGGGCCCCGGGGGGTATGGCTACACCTTC. This gives the protein CASSLRWSWSKGPGGYGYTF.

DNA of the CDR3: TGTGCCAGCAGTCCCGGGCAGGGGGAGCAGTTCTTC. Translated, it gives CASSPGQGEQFF. The chain links TRBV28 to TRBJ2-1; a possible D gene is TRBD1 (6 bases). Trimming left V 5 bases short and J 10 bases short, with 12 bases between. The CDR3 runs 12 residues. The germline CDR1 and CDR2 sequences are MDHEN and SYDVKM. Supplemented by reference TRBV28 and TRBJ2-1, the full variable domain reads DVKVTQSSRYLVKRTGEKVFLECVQDMDHENMFWYRQDPGLGLRLIYFSYDVKMKEKGDIPEGYSVSREKKERFSLILESASTNQTSMYLCASSPGQGEQFFGPGTRLTVL.

This chain links TRBV5-1 with TRBJ2-7; 12 bases line up with TRBD2. The J segment lost 5 bases and the V segment lost 3 bases, leaving 9 bases of the junction unmatched. From germline, CDR1 is SGHRS and CDR2 YFSETQ. CDR3 length equals 16 residues. The CDR3 bases are TGCGCCAGCAGCTACGCCCCGACTAGCGGGGGCAACGAGCAGTACTTC. Its protein product is CASSYAPTSGGNEQYF.

The CDR3 spells CASSSLGQGNREKLFF. CDR3 nucleotide sequence: TGTGCCAGCAGTTCCCTTGGACAGGGGAATAGGGAAAAACTGTTTTTT. The J gene is TRBJ1-4, the V gene TRBV27; 9 bases line up with TRBD1. This CDR3 has 16 residues. The V and J ends lost 4 bases and 8 bases, in that order; junction bases with no gene match: 11. Germline-derived CDR1 and CDR2 are MNHEY and SMNVEV (reference sequence).

The chain employs TRBV18 and TRBJ1-3, with 7 bases identical to TRBD1. CDR3 length equals 14 residues. The ends lost 3 bases at V and 3 bases at J; junction bases unmatched: 2. Germline lookup yields CDR1 KGHSH and CDR2 LQKENI. The CDR3 nucleotides are TGTGCCAGCTCACCTCCAGGGGGTGGAAACACCATATATTTT. This translates into CASSPPGGGNTIYF.

The J gene is TRBJ2-4, the V gene TRBV5-1; D possibly corresponds to TRBD2 (5 bases). V gave up 4 bases and J gave up 8 bases, with 13 bases separating them. CDR3 length equals 13 residues. The germline V gene encodes CDR1 SGHRS and CDR2 YFSETQ. CDR3 amino acids: CASSPTSYDIQYF. The CDR3 coding sequence is TGCGCCAGCAGCCCCACTAGTTATGACATTCAGTACTTC.

The rearrangement links TRBV7-2 to TRBJ1-2, with D unresolved. Per germline, CDR1 SGHTA and CDR2 FQGNSA. The CDR3 spans 10 residues. Trimming stripped 9 bases from V and 5 bases from J, with 7 bases between. CDR3 in amino acids: CASSRYGYTF. In DNA form, the CDR3 reads TGTGCCAGTTCTAGATATGGCTACACCTTC. Combining the CDR3 with reference TRBV7-2 and TRBJ1-2 gives the whole variable domain GAGVSQSPSNKVTEKGKDVELRCDPISGHTALYWYRQSLGQGLEFLIYFQGNSAPDKSGLPSDRFSAERTGGSVSTLTIQRTQQEDSAVYLCASSRYGYTFGSGTRLTVV.

The table lists this clone with a few counts. V usage is TRBV11-3 and J usage is TRBJ1-1; TRBD1 might be the D (6 bases). Deletions cut 5 bases from V and 4 bases from J, with 11 bases between. This CDR3 contains 13 residues. The germline V gene has CDR1 SGHNT and CDR2 YENEEA. The DNA for the CDR3 is TGTGCCAGCAGCCGGGGGGCAGTCACTGAAGCTTTCTTT. Residues: CASSRGAVTEAFF.

Only a few counts were recorded for this clone. The V gene is TRBV7-3, the J gene TRBJ1-2, with D unresolved. The germline V gene has CDR1 SGHTA and CDR2 FQGTGA. V was cut by 5 bases and J by 0 bases, with 16 bases left in between. The CDR3 sequence is 16 residues long. The CDR3 nucleotides read TGTGCCAGCAGCCCATCTGGAGGGCCTGCTAACTATGGCTACACCTTC. Amino acid sequence: CASSPSGGPANYGYTF.

The chain recombines TRBV10-2 with TRBJ2-7, with 7 bases matching TRBD1. In germline, CDR1 is WSHSY, CDR2 SAAADI. The CDR3 sequence is 14 residues long. V lost 7 bases and J lost 6; bases outside the gene matches: 12. The CDR3 loop reads CASKETGTMSEQYF. The CDR3, as DNA: TGCGCCAGCAAAGAGACAGGGACGATGAGCGAGCAGTACTTC.